This T cell receptor beta chain was recorded in a study of regulatory T cells in long-lasting Graves disease. Time point noted: newly diagnosed GD, antithyroid drugs for less than 3 months. RNA isolated from PBMCs was used to make the TCR library. Arm-PCR of CDR3 regions with iRepertoire HTBI primers generated TCR beta libraries. TCRdb itself ran the multiplex PCR reads through MiXCR, one entry per CDR3 protein. The table has 440,000 or so distinct CDR3 sequences, about 16% seen once. Overall study results and limits: Among the persistent patients, thousands of public clonotypes were shared, more than the 950 to 1,000 shared among new patients.

Ten or more counts support this clonotype. What it recognizes is unknown. These data were also filed under a second study, of T cells in Graves' hyperthyroidism and ophthalmopathy.

The sample here was peripheral blood mononuclear cells (PBMCs), taken at new diagnosis, from a patient treated with antithyroid drugs. The sequence came from a woman in her 30s with Graves disease.

The CDR3 is CASSYSTGYSNQPQHF. For the CDR3, the DNA is TGTGCCAGCAGTTACTCGACAGGGTATAGCAATCAGCCCCAGCATTTT. The chain combines TRBV6-5 with TRBJ1-5; 7 bases match TRBD1. Germline trimming cut 0 bases from V and 0 bases from J; bases unmatched to any gene: 2. The V gene's germline CDR1 is MNHEY and CDR2 SVGAGI. This CDR3 comprises 16 residues.